The T cell receptor (beta chain) under discussion was sequenced for a study of HIV-infected patients and healthy controls. This clonotype qualifies as medium-sized. V shed 4 bases and J shed 11 bases, with 17 bases lying between them. The CDR3 loop spans 13 amino acids. Germline V gene lookup returns CDR1 MNHEY and CDR2 SVGAGI. Reverse transcription used 450 to 550 ng RNA and constant-region primers for alpha and beta. Alpha and beta chain libraries were made separately by chain-specific third strand synthesis with multiplexing indices. MiXCR, applied by TCRdb to the 5' RACE reads, yields one record per CDR3 protein. This table holds 8,000 to 13,000 distinct CDR3 sequences, 7% to 9% found once. Whole blood was used without fractionation, so all unsorted peripheral T cells were included.

The source is an adult in good health. The material sequenced was blood. V is TRBV6-5 and J is TRBJ1-1; no reliable D call. CDR3 in amino acids: CASSLTPSAAAFF. CDR3 DNA: TGTGCCAGCAGTTTAACCCCCAGCGCGGCGGCTTTCTTT.